A selection of T cell receptor beta chains follows, all from one sample in a study of post-analysis software for immune sequencing data. TCRdb re-derived calls from the PCR reads in MiXCR, one entry per CDR3 protein. The repertoire has about half a million distinct CDR3 sequences, around 34% of them found once; the top ten carry 4.5% to 7.5%. Sequenced input: blood. The source of these receptors is a girl aged 2 to 17 with multiple sclerosis. Each CDR3 is given with its conserved first and last residue. D genes are given only for firm matches. The size entry is marked missing in some rows and otherwise reads once, few, many or a size class.

V gene,clone size,J gene,D gene,CDR3 DNA,CDR3 protein
TRBV5-1,NA,TRBJ2-5,TRBD2,TGCGCCAGCAGCCCCTTCGGGCTAGCGGGGTTGGGGGGGACCCAGTACTTC,CASSPFGLAGLGGTQYF
TRBV7-9,NA,TRBJ1-2,NA,TGTGCCAGCTATCGCGTAGGGGACACCCTAAACTATGACTACACCTTC,CASYRVGDTLNYDYTF
TRBV20-1,few,TRBJ2-7,NA,TGCAGTGCTAGAGCCGGACGACCCCCCAATGAGCAGTACTTC,CSARAGRPPNEQYF
TRBV7-9,NA,TRBJ2-3,NA,TGTGCCAGCAGCTTAGTAACGGGTGCAGATACGCAGTATTTT,CASSLVTGADTQYF
TRBV19,NA,TRBJ2-2,NA,TGTGCCAGTAAGGCGGGATCGAACACCGGGGAGCTGTTTTTT,CASKAGSNTGELFF
TRBV9,NA,TRBJ2-7,TRBD2,TGTGCCAGCAGCGTGGGAGGGACTACCTCGGGGGAGATCCAGTACTTC,CASSVGGTTSGEIQYF
TRBV6-1,many,TRBJ2-1,NA,TGTGCCAGCTTGGGTCCAACGAGCTCCTACAATGAGCAGTTCTTC,CASLGPTSSYNEQFF
TRBV5-5,few,TRBJ2-5,TRBD2,TGTGCCAGCAGCCGCGGGGGTAAACAAGAGACCCAGTACTTC,CASSRGGKQETQYF
TRBV7-2,few,TRBJ1-2,NA,TGTGCCAGCAGCCCCCAAAGCACCGTCGGACCTGGGGGAGGCTACACCTTC,CASSPQSTVGPGGGYTF
TRBV20-1,few,TRBJ2-7,NA,TGCAGTGCTAGAGAGGGGGCGGGCTCCTACGAGCAGTACTTC,CSAREGAGSYEQYF
TRBV7-9,few,TRBJ2-1,TRBD2,TGTGCCAGCAGCTCTAGCGGCGCGGACCTTAATGAGCAGTTCTTC,CASSSSGADLNEQFF
TRBV12-3/TRBV12-4,few,TRBJ1-2,NA,TGTGCCAGCAGTCCGCGGACCGGGAACTCTAACTATGGCTACACCTTC,CASSPRTGNSNYGYTF
TRBV7-3,NA,TRBJ2-1,TRBD2,TGTGCCAGCAACTTAAGCGGGGCCTCCTACAATGAGCAGTTCTTC,CASNLSGASYNEQFF
TRBV7-9,NA,TRBJ1-2,NA,TGTGCCAGCAGCTTCCCCGGGACTTCCAAGAGGGCTGGCTACACCTTC,CASSFPGTSKRAGYTF
TRBV7-2,NA,TRBJ1-2,TRBD1,TGTGCCAGCAGCGAAACAGGGGTAGGCCTCTATGGCTACACCTTC,CASSETGVGLYGYTF
TRBV29-1,NA,TRBJ1-1,NA,TGCAGCGTTAAAGAGGGGAATTTAATGAACACTGAAGCTTTCTTT,CSVKEGNLMNTEAFF
TRBV6-1,NA,TRBJ1-5,NA,TGTGCCAGCAGTGTACAAGATAGCAATCAGCCCCAGCATTTT,CASSVQDSNQPQHF
TRBV6-5,NA,TRBJ2-7,TRBD2,TGTGCCAGCAGGCGATCGGGGGGGGCCTACGAGCAGTACTTC,CASRRSGGAYEQYF
TRBV4-1,NA,TRBJ2-3,TRBD2,TGCGCCAGCAGCCTCCCTCCGGGACTAGGCACAGATACGCAGTATTTT,CASSLPPGLGTDTQYF
TRBV20-1,few,TRBJ2-3,TRBD1,TGCAGTGCTAGAGACCAGGGACAGGGTACAGATACGCAGTATTTT,CSARDQGQGTDTQYF
TRBV10-3,NA,TRBJ1-1,NA,TGTGCCATCCATGGGGGGCTGAACACTGAAGCTTTCTTT,CAIHGGLNTEAFF
TRBV20-1,few,TRBJ2-5,TRBD1,TGCAGTGCTTATGGGGCAACAGGGGGCGCATCAGAGACCCAGTACTTC,CSAYGATGGASETQYF
TRBV5-1,NA,TRBJ1-4,NA,TGCGCCAGCAGCTTAACCACGGTATATGAAAAACTGTTTTTT,CASSLTTVYEKLFF
TRBV20-1,NA,TRBJ2-7,NA,TGCAGTGCCGAGACAGGAAGCTACGAGCAGTACTTC,CSAETGSYEQYF
TRBV20-1,NA,TRBJ1-2,NA,TGCAGTGCTACGAAGACAGGCTCTTATGGCTACACCTTC,CSATKTGSYGYTF
TRBV6-5,many,TRBJ2-3,TRBD2,TGTGCCAGCAGCGCCCTAGCGGGTCGCACAGATACGCAGTATTTT,CASSALAGRTDTQYF
TRBV28,NA,TRBJ1-6,NA,TGTGCCAGCAGTTTGGACACCGCGGCCCTCCACTTT,CASSLDTAALHF
TRBV20-1,many,TRBJ2-7,NA,TGCAGTGCCCCTATGATTCGTTCCTACGAGCAGTACTTC,CSAPMIRSYEQYF
TRBV9,NA,TRBJ2-7,NA,TGTGCCAGCAGCGTCGTGGGGGTGATCGAGCAGTACTTC,CASSVVGVIEQYF
TRBV7-8,NA,TRBJ2-2,NA,TGTGCCAGCAGCTTACAGGGGTCAACCGGGGAGCTGTTTTTT,CASSLQGSTGELFF
TRBV5-4,few,TRBJ1-2,NA,TGTGCCAGCAGCCTCGGGACGCCGGATCTCTATGGCTACACCTTC,CASSLGTPDLYGYTF
TRBV12-3/TRBV12-4,NA,TRBJ2-7,NA,TGTGCCAGCAGTTCCGGGGTAGGTGACGATGAGCAGTACTTC,CASSSGVGDDEQYF
TRBV3-1,few,TRBJ2-5,NA,TGTGCCAGCAGCCAACAAACGGGGCAAGAGACCCAGTACTTC,CASSQQTGQETQYF
TRBV5-1,few,TRBJ2-3,TRBD1,TGCGCCAGCCAACCTACCGGAACAGGGGTCGACACGCAGTATTTT,CASQPTGTGVDTQYF
TRBV9,NA,TRBJ2-5,NA,TGTGCCAGCAGCGCTTCGGACATCCCCGAGGAGCAGTACTTC,CASSASDIPEEQYF
TRBV29-1,few,TRBJ1-5,NA,TGCAGCGTGGCGGACCGGGGCAAGGGCAATCAGCCCCAGCATTTT,CSVADRGKGNQPQHF
TRBV7-8,NA,TRBJ1-6,NA,TGTGCCAGCAGCTCGGAAACGGGTTCACCCCTCCACTTT,CASSSETGSPLHF
TRBV11-1,few,TRBJ2-1,TRBD2,TGTGCCAGCAGCTCGGGACTACCCAGCAATGGGCAGTTCTTC,CASSSGLPSNGQFF
TRBV7-2,NA,TRBJ2-3,NA,TGTGCCAGCAGCTTAGCGCGACTCCACACAGATACGCAGTATTTT,CASSLARLHTDTQYF
TRBV29-1,NA,TRBJ2-2,NA,TGCAGCGTTCTTCCGCTTACCGGGGAGCTGTTTTTT,CSVLPLTGELFF
TRBV28,NA,TRBJ1-2,NA,TGTGCCAGCAGGGGAAAGGGGGGGCTAAACTATGGCTACACCTTC,CASRGKGGLNYGYTF
TRBV12-3/TRBV12-4,once,TRBJ2-2,NA,TGTGCCAGCAGTCACAGGGGAGGCCGGAACACCGGGGAGCTGTTTTTT,CASSHRGGRNTGELFF
TRBV4-1,few,TRBJ2-1,NA,TGCGCCAGCAGCCAAGATTTGCGGATCCTCCAGTTCTTC,CASSQDLRILQFF
TRBV5-1,NA,TRBJ1-2,TRBD1,TGCGCCAGCAGCTTCTCTTCCGACACAGGGGTCAAGGGCTACACCTTC,CASSFSSDTGVKGYTF
TRBV5-1,few,TRBJ2-5,TRBD2,TGCGCCAGCAGCCCCGGGGGCCTAGCGGGGACCCAGTACTTC,CASSPGGLAGTQYF
TRBV20-1,NA,TRBJ2-7,NA,TGCAGTGCAGATACCCTTCCCCTCTCCTACGAGCAGTACTTC,CSADTLPLSYEQYF
TRBV25-1,NA,TRBJ2-2,NA,TGTGCCACAGTAAACACCGGGGAGCTGTTTTTT,CATVNTGELFF
TRBV28,few,TRBJ1-2,NA,TGTGCCAGCGGAAACCACCCTAACTATGGCTACACCTTC,CASGNHPNYGYTF
TRBV7-2,NA,TRBJ2-2,NA,TGTGCCAGCAGCTTTGCAGGGCTCACCGGGGAGCTGTTTTTT,CASSFAGLTGELFF
TRBV2,NA,TRBJ2-5,NA,TGTGCCAGCAGTGAAGCGGCGGGGAGAGCAGGGCCTGGGACCCAGTACTTC,CASSEAAGRAGPGTQYF
TRBV25-1,NA,TRBJ2-5,TRBD2,TGTGCCAGCAGTGAAGCGACTAGCGGCCAAGAGACCCAGTACTTC,CASSEATSGQETQYF
TRBV20-1,NA,TRBJ2-1,TRBD2,TGCAGTGCTCCTAGCGGGGGTGGCTGGTGGTTCTTC,CSAPSGGGWWFF
TRBV11-2,few,TRBJ2-5,TRBD2,TGTGCCAGCAGCTCCCCTCGGGGCGGGGGGCTCCTTCAAGAGACCCAGTACTTC,CASSSPRGGGLLQETQYF
TRBV2,few,TRBJ2-7,NA,TGTGCCAGCAGGAGGGTACAGGTGAGCTCCTACGAGCAGTACTTC,CASRRVQVSSYEQYF
TRBV20-1,few,TRBJ1-1,NA,TGCAGTGCTAAGCCCCCTGGGCAGGATTACACTGAAGCTTTCTTT,CSAKPPGQDYTEAFF
TRBV20-1,NA,TRBJ2-1,TRBD1,TGCAGTGCTACAACAAAACAGGGGGCTAACTACAATGAGCAGTTCTTC,CSATTKQGANYNEQFF
TRBV5-5,many,TRBJ2-7,NA,TGTGCCAGCAGCACCCGGACAGTCTACGAGCAGTACTTC,CASSTRTVYEQYF
TRBV12-3/TRBV12-4,NA,TRBJ2-7,TRBD2,TGTGCCAGCAGCCCCGGACTAGCGGGCCCCAATGAGCAGTACTTC,CASSPGLAGPNEQYF
TRBV4-2,NA,TRBJ2-5,TRBD2,TGTGCCAGCAGCCAACCTAGCGGGGGAGTAGAGACCCAGTACTTC,CASSQPSGGVETQYF